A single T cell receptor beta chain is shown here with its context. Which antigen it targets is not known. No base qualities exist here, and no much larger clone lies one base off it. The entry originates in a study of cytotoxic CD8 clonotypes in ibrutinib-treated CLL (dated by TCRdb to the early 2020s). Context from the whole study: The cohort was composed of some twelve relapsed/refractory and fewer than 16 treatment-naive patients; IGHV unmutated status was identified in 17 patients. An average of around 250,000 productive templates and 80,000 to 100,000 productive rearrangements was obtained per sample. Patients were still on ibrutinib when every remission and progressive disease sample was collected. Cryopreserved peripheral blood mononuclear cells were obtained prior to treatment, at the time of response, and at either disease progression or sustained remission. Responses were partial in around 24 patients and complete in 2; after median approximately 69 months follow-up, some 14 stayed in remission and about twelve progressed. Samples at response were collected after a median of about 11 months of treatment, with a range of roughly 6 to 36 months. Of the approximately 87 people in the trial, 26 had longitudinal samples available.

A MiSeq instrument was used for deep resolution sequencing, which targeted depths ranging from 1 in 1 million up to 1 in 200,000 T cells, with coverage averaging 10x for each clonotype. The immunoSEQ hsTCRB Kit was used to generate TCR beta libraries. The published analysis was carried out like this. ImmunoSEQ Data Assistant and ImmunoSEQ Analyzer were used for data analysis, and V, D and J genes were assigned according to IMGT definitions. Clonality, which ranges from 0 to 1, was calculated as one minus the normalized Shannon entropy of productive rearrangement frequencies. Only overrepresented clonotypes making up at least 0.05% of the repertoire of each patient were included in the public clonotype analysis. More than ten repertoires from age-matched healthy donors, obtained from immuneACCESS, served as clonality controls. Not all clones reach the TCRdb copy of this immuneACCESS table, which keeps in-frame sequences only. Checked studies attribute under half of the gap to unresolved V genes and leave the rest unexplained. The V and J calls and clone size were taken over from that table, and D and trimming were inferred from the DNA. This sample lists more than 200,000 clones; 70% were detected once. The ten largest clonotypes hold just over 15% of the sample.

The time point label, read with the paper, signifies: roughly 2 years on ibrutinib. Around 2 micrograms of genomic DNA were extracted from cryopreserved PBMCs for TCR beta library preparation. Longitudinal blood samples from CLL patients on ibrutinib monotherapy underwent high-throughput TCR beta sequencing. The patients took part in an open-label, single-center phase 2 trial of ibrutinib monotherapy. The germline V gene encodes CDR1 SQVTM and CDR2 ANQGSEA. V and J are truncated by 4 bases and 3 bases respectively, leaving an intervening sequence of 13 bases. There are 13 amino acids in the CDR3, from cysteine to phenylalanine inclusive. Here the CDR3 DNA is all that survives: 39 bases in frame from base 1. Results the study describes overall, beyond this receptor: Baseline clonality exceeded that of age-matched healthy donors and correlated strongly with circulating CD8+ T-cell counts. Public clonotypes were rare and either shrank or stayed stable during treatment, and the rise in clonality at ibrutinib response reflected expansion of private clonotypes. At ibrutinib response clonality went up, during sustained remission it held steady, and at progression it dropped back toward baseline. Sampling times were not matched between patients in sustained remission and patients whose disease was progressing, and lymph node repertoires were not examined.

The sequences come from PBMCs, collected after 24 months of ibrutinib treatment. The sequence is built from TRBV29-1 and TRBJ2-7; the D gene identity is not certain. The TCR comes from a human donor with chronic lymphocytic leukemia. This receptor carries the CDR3 CSVGSTDNYEQYF. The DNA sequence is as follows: TGCAGCGTTGGAAGTACCGATAACTACGAGCAGTACTTC.